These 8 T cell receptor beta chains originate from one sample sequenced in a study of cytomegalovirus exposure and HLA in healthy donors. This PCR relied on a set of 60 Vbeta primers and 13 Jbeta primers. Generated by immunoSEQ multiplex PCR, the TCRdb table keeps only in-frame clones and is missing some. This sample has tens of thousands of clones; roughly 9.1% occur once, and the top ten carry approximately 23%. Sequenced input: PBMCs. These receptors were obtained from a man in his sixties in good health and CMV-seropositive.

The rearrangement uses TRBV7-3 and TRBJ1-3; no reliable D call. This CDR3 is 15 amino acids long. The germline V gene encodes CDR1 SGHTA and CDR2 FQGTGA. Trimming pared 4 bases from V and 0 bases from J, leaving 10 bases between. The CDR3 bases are TGTGCCAGCAGCTCCGGTAGCGCCTCTGGAAACACCATATATTTT. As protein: CASSSGSASGNTIYF.

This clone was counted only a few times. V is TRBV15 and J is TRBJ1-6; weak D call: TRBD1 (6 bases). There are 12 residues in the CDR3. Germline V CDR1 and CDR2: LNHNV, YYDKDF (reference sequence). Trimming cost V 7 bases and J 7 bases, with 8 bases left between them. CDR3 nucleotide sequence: TGTGCCACCACCACAGGGAATTCACCCCTCCACTTT. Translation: CATTTGNSPLHF.

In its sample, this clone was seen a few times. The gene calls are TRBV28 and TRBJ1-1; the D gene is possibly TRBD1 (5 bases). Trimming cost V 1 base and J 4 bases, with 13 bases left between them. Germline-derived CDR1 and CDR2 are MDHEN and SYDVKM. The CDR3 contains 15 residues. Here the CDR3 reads CASSLFGGGGTEAFF. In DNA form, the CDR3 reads TGTGCCAGCAGTTTATTTGGGGGGGGAGGCACTGAAGCTTTCTTT.

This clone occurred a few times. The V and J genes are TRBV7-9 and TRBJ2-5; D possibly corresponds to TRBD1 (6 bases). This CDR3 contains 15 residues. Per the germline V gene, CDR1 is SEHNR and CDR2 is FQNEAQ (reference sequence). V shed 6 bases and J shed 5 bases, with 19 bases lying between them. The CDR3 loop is CASRKQGIPEETQYF. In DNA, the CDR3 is TGTGCCAGCAGGAAACAGGGCATCCCGGAGGAGACCCAGTACTTC.

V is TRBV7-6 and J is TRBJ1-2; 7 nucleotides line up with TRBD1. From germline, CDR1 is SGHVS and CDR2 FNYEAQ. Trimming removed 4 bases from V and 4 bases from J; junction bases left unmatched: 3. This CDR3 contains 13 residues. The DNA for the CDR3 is TGTGCCAGCAGCTCGTCAGGGGGCTATGGCTACACCTTC. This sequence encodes CASSSSGGYGYTF.

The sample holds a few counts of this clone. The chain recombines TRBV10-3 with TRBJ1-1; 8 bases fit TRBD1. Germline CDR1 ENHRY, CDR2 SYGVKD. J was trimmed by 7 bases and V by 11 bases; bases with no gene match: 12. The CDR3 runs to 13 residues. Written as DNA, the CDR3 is TGTGCCGGTAGACAGGGGCCTACCGATGAAGCTTTCTTT. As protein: CAGRQGPTDEAFF.

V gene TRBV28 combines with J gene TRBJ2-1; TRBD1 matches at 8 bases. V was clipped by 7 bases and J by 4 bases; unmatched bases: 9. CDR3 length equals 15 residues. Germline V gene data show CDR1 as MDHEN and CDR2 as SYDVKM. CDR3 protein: CASIHRDRTYNEQFF. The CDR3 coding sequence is TGTGCCAGCATCCACCGGGACAGGACTTACAATGAGCAGTTCTTC.

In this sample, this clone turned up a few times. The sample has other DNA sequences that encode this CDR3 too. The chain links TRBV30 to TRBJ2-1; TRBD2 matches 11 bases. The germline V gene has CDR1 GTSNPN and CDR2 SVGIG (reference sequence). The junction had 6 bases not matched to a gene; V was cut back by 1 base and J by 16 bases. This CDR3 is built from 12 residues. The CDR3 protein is CAWSAETSGKFF. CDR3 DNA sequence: TGTGCCTGGAGTGCCGAGACTAGCGGGAAATTCTTC. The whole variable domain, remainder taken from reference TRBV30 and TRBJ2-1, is SQTIHQWPATLVQPVGSPLSLECTVEGTSNPNLYWYRQAAGRGLQLLFYSVGIGQISSEVPQNLSASRPQDRQFILSSKKLLLSDSGFYLCAWSAETSGKFFGPGTRLTVL.